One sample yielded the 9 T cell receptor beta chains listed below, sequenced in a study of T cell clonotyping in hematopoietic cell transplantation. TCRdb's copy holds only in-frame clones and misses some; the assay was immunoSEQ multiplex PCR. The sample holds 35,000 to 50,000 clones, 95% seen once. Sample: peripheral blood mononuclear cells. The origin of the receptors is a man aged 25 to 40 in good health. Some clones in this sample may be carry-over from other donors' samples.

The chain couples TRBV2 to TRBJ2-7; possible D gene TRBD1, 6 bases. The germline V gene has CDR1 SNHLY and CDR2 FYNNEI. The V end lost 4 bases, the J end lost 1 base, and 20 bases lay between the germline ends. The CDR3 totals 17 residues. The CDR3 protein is CASSVMRQAWISYEQYF. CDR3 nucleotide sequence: TGTGCCAGCAGTGTGATGCGACAGGCATGGATATCCTACGAGCAGTACTTC.

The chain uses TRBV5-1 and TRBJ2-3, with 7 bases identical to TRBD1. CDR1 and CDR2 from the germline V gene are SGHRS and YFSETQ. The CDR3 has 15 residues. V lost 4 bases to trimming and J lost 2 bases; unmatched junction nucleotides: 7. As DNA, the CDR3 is TGCGCCAGCAGCCCGACAGGGATCGTCACAGATACGCAGTATTTT. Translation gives CASSPTGIVTDTQYF.

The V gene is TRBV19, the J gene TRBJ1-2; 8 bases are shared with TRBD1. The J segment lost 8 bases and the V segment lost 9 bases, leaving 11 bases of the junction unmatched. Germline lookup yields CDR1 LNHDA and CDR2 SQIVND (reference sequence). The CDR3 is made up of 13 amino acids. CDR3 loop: CASWTGLGRGYTF. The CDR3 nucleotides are TGTGCCAGCTGGACAGGGTTAGGAAGAGGCTACACCTTC. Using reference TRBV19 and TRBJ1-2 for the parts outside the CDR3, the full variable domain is DGGITQSPKYLFRKEGQNVTLSCEQNLNHDAMYWYRQDPGQGLRLIYYSQIVNDFQKGDIAEGYSVSREKKESFPLTVTSAQKNPTAFYLCASWTGLGRGYTFGSGTRLTVV.

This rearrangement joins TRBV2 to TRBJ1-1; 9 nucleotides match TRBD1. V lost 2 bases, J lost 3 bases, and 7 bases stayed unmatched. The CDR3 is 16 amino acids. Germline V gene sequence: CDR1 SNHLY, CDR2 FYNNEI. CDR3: CASSELDRGRDTEAFF. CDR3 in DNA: TGTGCCAGCAGTGAATTGGACAGGGGAAGGGACACTGAAGCTTTCTTT.

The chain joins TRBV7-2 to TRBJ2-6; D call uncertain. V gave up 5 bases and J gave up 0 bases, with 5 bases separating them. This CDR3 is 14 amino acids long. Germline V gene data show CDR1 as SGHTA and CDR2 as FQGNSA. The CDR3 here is CASSGNSGANVLTF. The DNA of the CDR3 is TGTGCCAGCAGCGGCAACTCTGGGGCCAACGTCCTGACTTTC.

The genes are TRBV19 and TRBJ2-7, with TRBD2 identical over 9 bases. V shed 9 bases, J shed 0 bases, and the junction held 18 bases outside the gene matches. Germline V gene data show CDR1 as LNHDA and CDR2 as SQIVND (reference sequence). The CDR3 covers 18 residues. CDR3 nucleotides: TGTGCCAGCCCTGAGTGGGTAGCGGGGGCCCAGAGCTCCTACGAGCAGTACTTC. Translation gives CASPEWVAGAQSSYEQYF.

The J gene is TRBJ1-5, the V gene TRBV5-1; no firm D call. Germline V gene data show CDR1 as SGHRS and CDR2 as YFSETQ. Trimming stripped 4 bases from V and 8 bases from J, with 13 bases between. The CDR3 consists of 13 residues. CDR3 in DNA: TGCGCCAGCAGCCCGACCGGACTAGAGCCCCAGCATTTT. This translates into CASSPTGLEPQHF.

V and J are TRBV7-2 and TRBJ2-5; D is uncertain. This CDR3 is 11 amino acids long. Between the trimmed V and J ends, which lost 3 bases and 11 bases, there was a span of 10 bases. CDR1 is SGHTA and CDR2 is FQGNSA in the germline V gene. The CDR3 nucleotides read TGTGCCAGCAGCTTGCAACGGCATCAGTACTTC. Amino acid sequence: CASSLQRHQYF.

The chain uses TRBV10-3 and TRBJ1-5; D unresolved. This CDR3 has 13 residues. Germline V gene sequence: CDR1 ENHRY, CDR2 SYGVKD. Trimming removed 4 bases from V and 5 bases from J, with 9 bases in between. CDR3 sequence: CAISVGHDQPQHF. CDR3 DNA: TGTGCCATCAGTGTAGGCCATGATCAGCCCCAGCATTTT.